Listed below are T cell receptor beta chains from one sample, sequenced in a study of CD8 T cells in ankylosing spondylitis. TCRdb reprocessed the 5' RACE reads via MiXCR and lists one record per CDR3 protein. The table lists 200,000 to 250,000 distinct CDR3 sequences, around 19% of them singletons. Sample: blood, either unsorted or a sorted T cell fraction (not recorded which). The source is a male donor with ankylosing spondylitis. Each CDR3 is given with its conserved first and last residue. A D gene is named only where the DNA matches it firmly. Clone size, where shown, is once, few, many, or a class for clones that have expanded.

v_gene	abundance	j_gene	d_gene	CDR3nt	CDR3aa
TRBV10-3	few	TRBJ2-2	TRBD2	TGTGCCATCAGTGACCCCACTTCTTTGCGGGGGGCCGCGAACACCGGGGAGCTGTTTTTT	CAISDPTSLRGAANTGELFF
TRBV14	few	TRBJ1-1	NA	TGTGCCAGCATAACCCCAGGGCTCCATTCCCCGGGCGGTCACCTGAACACTGAAGCTTTCTTT	CASITPGLHSPGGHLNTEAFF
TRBV19	few	TRBJ1-2	TRBD1	TGTGCCAGTAGTGGGACAGGGTATGGCTACACCTTC	CASSGTGYGYTF
TRBV24-1	NA	TRBJ1-1	NA	TGTGCCACCACAGACACAACCTACACTGAAGCTTTCTTT	CATTDTTYTEAFF
TRBV7-9	few	TRBJ2-7	TRBD2	TGTGCCAGCAGCTCATGGGGGGTAGCGGGGGAAGGCGAGCAGTACTTC	CASSSWGVAGEGEQYF
TRBV7-9	many	TRBJ2-7	NA	TGCGCCAGCAGCTCCGACAGCTCCTACGAGCAGTACTTC	CASSSDSSYEQYF
TRBV27	few	TRBJ2-1	NA	TGTGCCAGTACAGGGTATGGAGTCAATGAGCAGTTCTTC	CASTGYGVNEQFF
TRBV29-1	NA	TRBJ2-7	NA	TGCAGCGTCCTCGACAGCGGCTACGAGCAGTACTTC	CSVLDSGYEQYF
TRBV6-2/TRBV6-3	few	TRBJ2-2	NA	TGTGCCAGCAGCCCAACTAGTGTGAACACCGGGGAGCTGTTTTTT	CASSPTSVNTGELFF
TRBV4-1	few	TRBJ1-5	TRBD1	TGCGCCAGCAGCCATGATTTCACCGGGACAGGCCTAAATCAGCCCCAGCATTTT	CASSHDFTGTGLNQPQHF
TRBV20-1	few	TRBJ1-1	NA	TGCAGTGCTCCTTGGGGTCTCAACACTGAAGCTTTCTTT	CSAPWGLNTEAFF
TRBV19	many	TRBJ2-7	TRBD2	TGTGCCAGTAGTGGTACCTTCGGACTAGCGGGGACCGACGAGCAGTACTTC	CASSGTFGLAGTDEQYF
TRBV3-1	many	TRBJ2-1	NA	TGTGCCAGCAGCCAAGATTTGCCTAGCGACTACAATGAGCAGTTCTTC	CASSQDLPSDYNEQFF
TRBV4-1	NA	TRBJ2-5	TRBD1	TGCGCCAGCAGCCAACGACAGGGATGGGAGACCCAGTACTTC	CASSQRQGWETQYF
TRBV6-5	NA	TRBJ2-7	NA	TGTGCCAGCAGTTACTCGGTGAGGGGAGACTTGGACGAGCAGTACTTC	CASSYSVRGDLDEQYF
TRBV19	NA	TRBJ1-1	NA	TGTGCCAGTAGGGTTGAGGGACTGAACACTGAAGCTTTCTTT	CASRVEGLNTEAFF
TRBV7-9	NA	TRBJ2-1	NA	TGTGCCAGCAGCTCCAGGAGGGGCTCCTACAATGAGCAGTTCTTC	CASSSRRGSYNEQFF
TRBV12-3/TRBV12-4	NA	TRBJ1-5	NA	TGTGCCAGCAGTTTAGTGCGCGGTGGTGCCAATGATCAGCCCCAGCATTTT	CASSLVRGGANDQPQHF
TRBV2	NA	TRBJ2-1	TRBD2	TGTGCCAGCAGTTGGGGGGGGTATTGGCAGTTCTTC	CASSWGGYWQFF
TRBV29-1	many	TRBJ2-6	TRBD1	TGCAGCGTTGAAGGGACAGGATCTCCCTCTGGGGCCAACGTCCTGACTTTC	CSVEGTGSPSGANVLTF
TRBV6-1	NA	TRBJ1-1	NA	TGTGCCAGCAGTGAATGGATTAGGGACGGCTACACTGAAGCTTTCTTT	CASSEWIRDGYTEAFF
TRBV11-2	few	TRBJ1-4	NA	TGTGCCAGCAGCCGGCCCGCGCCTAATGAAAAACTGTTTTTT	CASSRPAPNEKLFF
TRBV7-9	NA	TRBJ2-2	NA	TGTGCCAGCAGCTCATGGACAGAAAACACCGGGGAGCTGTTTTTT	CASSSWTENTGELFF
TRBV9	NA	TRBJ2-6	NA	TGTGCCAGCAACACCGACAGGTTTTCTGGGGCCAACGTCCTGACTTTC	CASNTDRFSGANVLTF
TRBV28	NA	TRBJ2-1	TRBD1	TGTGCCGCCCGAGCCGGGACAGCCTCCTACAATGAGCAGTTCTTC	CAARAGTASYNEQFF
TRBV29-1	NA	TRBJ2-1	TRBD2	TGCAGCGTTGAAGAGGCGGGGGGCACCTACAATGAGCAGTTCTTC	CSVEEAGGTYNEQFF
TRBV12-3/TRBV12-4	NA	TRBJ1-2	TRBD1	TGTGCCAGCAGTTTTTCGGTCAGGGGGTATGGCTACACCTTC	CASSFSVRGYGYTF
TRBV7-9	few	TRBJ2-7	TRBD2	TGTGCCAGCAGCTCAAATCTAGCGGGGGGCTCCTACGAGCAGTACTTC	CASSSNLAGGSYEQYF
TRBV4-3	few	TRBJ2-1	TRBD2	TGCGCCAGCAGCCAAGTAGCGGGCGCCAACTACAATGAGCAGTTCTTC	CASSQVAGANYNEQFF
TRBV7-9	few	TRBJ1-6	TRBD1	TGTGCCAGCAGCCGAGGGACAGGGGACAATTCACCCCTCCACTTT	CASSRGTGDNSPLHF
TRBV12-3/TRBV12-4	NA	TRBJ2-7	NA	TGTGCCAGCAGTTTCTTCGGGGCGGCGGTCTACGAGCAGTACTTC	CASSFFGAAVYEQYF
TRBV4-3	NA	TRBJ1-1	TRBD1	TGCGCCAGCAGCTTAGGGACAGCCCCCACTGAAGCTTTCTTT	CASSLGTAPTEAFF
TRBV7-9	NA	TRBJ1-2	NA	TGTGCCAGCAGCTTGGGGGAAGGGACCTATGGCTACACCTTC	CASSLGEGTYGYTF
TRBV12-3/TRBV12-4	few	TRBJ2-2	TRBD2	TGTGCCAGCAGTTTAGGCCATGGGACTAGCTCCAACACCGGGGAGCTGTTTTTT	CASSLGHGTSSNTGELFF
TRBV5-1	NA	TRBJ1-1	TRBD1	TGCGCCAGCAGCTTGACCGGACAGGGTTTTACTGAAGCTTTCTTT	CASSLTGQGFTEAFF
TRBV19	NA	TRBJ1-1	NA	TGTGCCAGTAGTATGGATAGTAGGACTGAAGCTTTCTTT	CASSMDSRTEAFF
TRBV12-3/TRBV12-4	NA	TRBJ2-3	NA	TGTGCCAGCACTTTCGGGGTCACAGATACGCAGTATTTT	CASTFGVTDTQYF
TRBV20-1	NA	TRBJ2-1	NA	TGCAGTGCTAGGGCCCCTATAGATGCGGGACCTACCTACAATGAGCAGTTCTTC	CSARAPIDAGPTYNEQFF
TRBV7-8	few	TRBJ1-3	NA	TGTGCCAGCAGCCCCACAAGTAACTCTGGAAACACCATATATTTT	CASSPTSNSGNTIYF
TRBV27	NA	TRBJ1-1	NA	TGTGCCAGCAGTGTCGGTCCCGGGGGGACTGAAGCTTTCTTT	CASSVGPGGTEAFF
TRBV12-3/TRBV12-4	NA	TRBJ2-7	NA	TGTGCCAGCAGTTTCAGTAGCAGGGTTGGCGAGCAGTACTTC	CASSFSSRVGEQYF
TRBV7-9	NA	TRBJ2-1	TRBD2	TGTGCCAGCAGCTTAGTGGGGACTAGCGTATTGGAGCAGTTCTTC	CASSLVGTSVLEQFF
TRBV15	NA	TRBJ1-2	NA	TGTGCCACCAGCCGCTACCTGGACATAACAGACTATGGCTACACCTTC	CATSRYLDITDYGYTF
TRBV5-1	many	TRBJ2-1	NA	TGCGCCAGCAGCTTCCGGGACTTGGACAATGAGCAGTTCTTC	CASSFRDLDNEQFF
TRBV4-2	NA	TRBJ1-6	TRBD1	TGTGCCAGCAGCCAAGAAGGGGGCAGGGATGGTTCACCCCTCCACTTT	CASSQEGGRDGSPLHF
TRBV12-5	NA	TRBJ2-1	NA	TGTGCTAGTGGGGGGGGGCAACAGGGAGCGGGGTATGAGCAGTTCTTC	CASGGGQQGAGYEQFF
TRBV10-3	NA	TRBJ2-7	TRBD1	TGTGCCATCAGTGAGACAGGGGCTCGCTCCTACGAGCAGTACTTC	CAISETGARSYEQYF
TRBV6-5	few	TRBJ1-1	NA	TGTGCCAGCAGTTACCGCGGGGGGGGAGACACTGAAGCTTTCTTT	CASSYRGGGDTEAFF
TRBV6-1	few	TRBJ1-2	TRBD1	TGTGCCAGCAGTGAACCCGGGACAGGGGTCCCTCACACCTTC	CASSEPGTGVPHTF
TRBV7-8	NA	TRBJ1-5	TRBD1	TGTGCCAGCAGCGACGGGACAGGGGATTACAATCAGCCCCAGCATTTT	CASSDGTGDYNQPQHF
TRBV11-2	NA	TRBJ2-2	NA	TGTGCCAGCAGCTTACTCCGCCTAGCCTCCGGGGAGCTGTTTTTT	CASSLLRLASGELFF